This section outlines one T cell receptor (beta chain) sequence together with its context. This could be a read error, since a much larger clone is one nucleotide away. The V gene lost 1 base and the J gene lost 2 bases, with 18 bases spanning the gap. Germline loops: CDR1 SEHNR, CDR2 FQNEAQ (reference sequence). The CDR3 consists of 17 residues. These data originate in a study of neurological immune-mediated disorders. TCRdb itself ran the 5' RACE reads through MiXCR, one entry per CDR3 protein. Of about 60,000 distinct CDR3 sequences listed, about 10% are singletons. Time point specified: longitudinal time-point 2.

Sequencing was performed on PBMCs. This clonotype originated in a young man in good health. The rearrangement joins TRBV7-9 to TRBJ2-7, with D tentatively TRBD1 or TRBD2 (6 bases each). CDR3 in DNA: TGTGCCAGCAGCTTAGGGGGGGAACGGACAGTGACCTACGAGCAGTACTTC. This gives the protein CASSLGGERTVTYEQYF.